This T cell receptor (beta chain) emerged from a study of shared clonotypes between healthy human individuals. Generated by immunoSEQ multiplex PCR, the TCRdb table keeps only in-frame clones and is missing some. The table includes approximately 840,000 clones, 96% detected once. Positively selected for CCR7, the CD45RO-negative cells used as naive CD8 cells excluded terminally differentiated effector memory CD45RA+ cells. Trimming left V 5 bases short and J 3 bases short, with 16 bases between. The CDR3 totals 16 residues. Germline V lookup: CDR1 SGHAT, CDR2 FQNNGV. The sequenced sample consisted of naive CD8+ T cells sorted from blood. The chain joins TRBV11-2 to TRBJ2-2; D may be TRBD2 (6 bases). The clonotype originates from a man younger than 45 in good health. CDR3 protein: CASSGSEGLYTGELFF. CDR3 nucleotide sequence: TGTGCCAGCAGCGGCAGTGAGGGACTCTACACCGGGGAGCTGTTTTTT.